These 11 T cell receptor beta chains were all obtained from the same sample, sequenced in a study of T cells after yellow fever vaccination. TCRdb reprocessed the 5' RACE reads via MiXCR and lists one record per CDR3 protein. The repertoire includes 300,000 to 350,000 distinct CDR3 sequences, around 4.3% of them detected once, and approximately 19% sits in the top ten. The sequencing here drew on PBMCs, taken 15 days after the yellow fever booster vaccination. The receptors shown here come from a man between 18 and 29 years old who received the YFV17D yellow fever vaccine.

This clonotype was found a few times. The rearrangement links TRBV7-9 to TRBJ1-1; no clear D. V was shortened by 2 bases and J by 3 bases, with 7 bases between the two germline ends. This CDR3 region has 13 residues. Germline V CDR1 and CDR2: SEHNR, FQNEAQ (reference sequence). In nucleotides, the CDR3 is TGTGCCAGCAGCTTAAAATGGGACACTGAAGCTTTCTTT. Its translation: CASSLKWDTEAFF.

This clonotype has ten or more counts. The rearrangement joins TRBV7-2 to TRBJ1-2; no reliable D call. The CDR3 runs to 14 residues. Trimming removed 3 bases from V and 7 bases from J, with 15 bases in between. Germline CDR1 and CDR2: SGHTA and FQGNSA. CDR3 nucleotide sequence: TGTGCCAGCAGCTTCGACTGGGAGAGTGGTGGCTACACCTTC. Translation: CASSFDWESGGYTF.

This clonotype was detected only a few times. The chain is built from TRBV4-2 and TRBJ2-7; the match to TRBD1 covers 7 bases. CDR3 length: 14 amino acids. Germline lookup yields CDR1 LGHNA and CDR2 YNFKEQ. The trim removed 5 bases at V and 0 bases at J, leaving 4 bases unmatched. The CDR3 sequence is CASSAGTDSYEQYF. CDR3 in DNA: TGTGCCAGCAGCGCCGGGACAGACTCCTACGAGCAGTACTTC.

V and J are TRBV4-1 and TRBJ2-3; 11 nucleotides agree with TRBD2. V shed 1 base, J shed 2 bases, and the junction held 5 bases outside the gene matches. CDR3 length: 17 residues. Per germline, CDR1 MGHRA and CDR2 YSYEKL. CDR3 residues: CASSQGPTSGVTDTQYF. The CDR3 nucleotides are TGCGCCAGCAGCCAAGGACCGACTAGCGGGGTCACAGATACGCAGTATTTT.

V usage is TRBV19 and J usage is TRBJ2-2; D is possibly TRBD2 (5 bases). Trimming stripped 6 bases from V and 0 bases from J, with 17 bases between. The CDR3 has 17 residues. The germline gives CDR1 LNHDA, CDR2 SQIVND (reference sequence). The CDR3 loop is CASRDPTGKTNTGELFF. The CDR3 coding sequence is TGTGCCAGTAGAGACCCGACGGGAAAAACGAACACCGGGGAGCTGTTTTTT.

This clonotype was counted between two and nine times. V is TRBV15 and J is TRBJ1-1; the match to TRBD1 covers 7 bases. The CDR3 totals 18 residues. Trimming took 2 bases from V and 0 from J; bases not matched to a gene: 12. Germline lookup yields CDR1 LNHNV and CDR2 YYDKDF (reference sequence). Here the CDR3 DNA reads TGTGCCACCAGCAGACCACCAGTGCGGGGACAGATGAACACTGAAGCTTTCTTT. Translation: CATSRPPVRGQMNTEAFF.

This clonotype has ten or more counts. The rearrangement joins TRBV20-1 to TRBJ1-5; no definite D call. Germline V gene data show CDR1 as DFQATT and CDR2 as SNEGSKA (reference sequence). This CDR3 is built from 14 residues. V gave up 2 bases and J gave up 2 bases, with 10 bases separating them. CDR3 sequence (DNA): TGCAGTGCTAGACGGGAGAACGGCAATCAGCCCCAGCATTTT. It is translated as CSARRENGNQPQHF.

This clonotype was recorded at least ten times. This rearrangement joins TRBV29-1 to TRBJ1-2; D is perhaps TRBD1 (6 bases). Trimming pared 5 bases from V and 8 bases from J, leaving 12 bases between. Germline CDR1 is SQVTM and CDR2 is ANQGSEA. This CDR3 comprises 11 residues. The CDR3, as DNA: TGCAGCGTTACAGGGTCCCGGGGCTACACCTTC. This gives the protein CSVTGSRGYTF.

This clonotype has just a few counts. The gene calls are TRBV12-3 or TRBV12-4 and TRBJ2-2; maybe TRBD2 (6 bases). The CDR3 runs to 16 residues. V shed 7 bases and J shed 0 bases, with 15 bases lying between them. CDR3 protein: CASTVGGVSNTGELFF. The CDR3 DNA reads TGTGCCAGCACCGTTGGAGGGGTATCGAACACCGGGGAGCTGTTTTTT.

This clonotype was recorded at least ten times. The chain combines TRBV19 with TRBJ1-2; D possibly corresponds to TRBD1 (6 bases). The ends were cut back, 8 bases at V and 8 bases at J, with 12 bases in the middle. The CDR3 totals 11 residues. Looked up from germline, CDR1 is LNHDA and CDR2 is SQIVND (reference sequence). The DNA for the CDR3 is TGTGCCAGTCGTGGGGGGCTCGGCTACACCTTC. Encoded protein: CASRGGLGYTF. The full variable domain, rest sourced from reference TRBV19 and TRBJ1-2, is DGGITQSPKYLFRKEGQNVTLSCEQNLNHDAMYWYRQDPGQGLRLIYYSQIVNDFQKGDIAEGYSVSREKKESFPLTVTSAQKNPTAFYLCASRGGLGYTFGSGTRLTVV.

This clonotype turned up a few times. The genes are TRBV20-1 and TRBJ1-2; D unclear. The CDR3 is 12 amino acids. CDR1 is DFQATT and CDR2 is SNEGSKA in the germline V gene (reference sequence). The V end lost 6 bases, the J end lost 2 bases, and 10 bases lay between the germline ends. Here the CDR3 DNA reads TGCAGTGCACCTACAGAGAACTATGGCTACACCTTC. Translation: CSAPTENYGYTF.